Listed below are T cell receptor beta chains from one sample, sequenced in a study of somatic mutations in cytotoxic T cells in rheumatoid arthritis. This table comes from immunoSEQ multiplex PCR, and its TCRdb copy is limited to in-frame clones, with some not included. The sample lists 15,000 to 20,000 clones, about 77% occurring once. Sequences were obtained from CD8+ T cells sorted from blood. These receptors came from an adult with rheumatoid arthritis. Both conserved end residues are part of each CDR3. The order of the fields is J gene, clone size, V gene, D gene, CDR3 DNA, CDR3 protein. A D gene is named only where the DNA matches it firmly. Clone size appears in some rows only: once, few, many, or a class for an expanded clone.

>TRBJ2-2|few|TRBV15|TRBD1
TGTGCCACCAGCGTCAACAGGGGAGTGAGCGGGGAGCTGTTTTTT
CATSVNRGVSGELFF
>TRBJ2-7|NA|TRBV11-2|TRBD1
TGTGCCGGAAGCTTTGGACAGGGGTACGAGCAGTACTTC
CAGSFGQGYEQYF
>TRBJ2-6|NA|TRBV19|NA
TGTGCCAGCTCCAAACCAGGGAATGGGGCCAACGTCCTGACTTTC
CASSKPGNGANVLTF
>TRBJ1-1|NA|TRBV11-2|TRBD1
TGTGCCAGCAGCTTAGGGAGGGGGACAGGGACCCTGAACACTGAAGCTTTCTTT
CASSLGRGTGTLNTEAFF
>TRBJ2-7|few|TRBV7-9|NA
TGTGCCAGCAGCTTAGCATCAGGGTACTACGAGCAGTACTTC
CASSLASGYYEQYF
>TRBJ1-6|few|TRBV14|NA
TGTGCCAGCAGCCAAGAGGAGCGCTCCTATAATTCACCCCTCCACTTT
CASSQEERSYNSPLHF
>TRBJ2-7|NA|TRBV2|NA
TGTGCCAGCAGAGGACAGCCGAACGCCTACGAGCAGTACTTC
CASRGQPNAYEQYF
>TRBJ1-5|NA|TRBV10-2|NA
TGCGCCAGCAGTGACGCAGGCCGGCAGCCCCAGCATTTT
CASSDAGRQPQHF
>TRBJ2-1|NA|TRBV5-5|TRBD1
TGTGCCAGCCACACAGGGGCTGAGCAGTTCTTC
CASHTGAEQFF
>TRBJ2-2|NA|TRBV7-9|TRBD2
TGTGCCAGCAGCTCTACTAGCGGGTCAAACACCGGGGAGCTGTTTTTT
CASSSTSGSNTGELFF
>TRBJ2-7|NA|TRBV4-1|TRBD2
TGCGCCAGCAGCCAAGTAGCGGGGGGGCGGTACGAGCAGTACTTC
CASSQVAGGRYEQYF
>TRBJ1-4|NA|TRBV6-1|NA
TGTGCCAGCAGTGAAGAGTCAGGGAGGCATGAAAAACTGTTTTTT
CASSEESGRHEKLFF
>TRBJ2-3|once|TRBV4-1|TRBD1
TGCGCCAGCAGCGTAAGATCCCGGGACAGGGTCCCCTATCCTAGCACAGATACGCAGTATTTT
CASSVRSRDRVPYPSTDTQYF
>TRBJ2-7|NA|TRBV7-9|NA
TGTGCCACCCGGACTAACCCCTACGAGCAGTACTTC
CATRTNPYEQYF
>TRBJ2-2|NA|TRBV5-6|NA
TGTGCCAGCACTTTAACCGGGGAGCTGTTTTTT
CASTLTGELFF